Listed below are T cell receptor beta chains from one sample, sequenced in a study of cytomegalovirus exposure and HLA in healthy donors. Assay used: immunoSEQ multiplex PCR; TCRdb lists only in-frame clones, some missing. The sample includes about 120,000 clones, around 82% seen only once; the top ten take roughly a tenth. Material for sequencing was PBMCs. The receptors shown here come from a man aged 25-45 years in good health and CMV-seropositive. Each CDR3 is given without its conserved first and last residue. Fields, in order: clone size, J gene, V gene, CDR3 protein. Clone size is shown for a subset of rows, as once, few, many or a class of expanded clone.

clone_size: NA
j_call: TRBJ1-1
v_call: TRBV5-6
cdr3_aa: ASSLAGQGGEAF

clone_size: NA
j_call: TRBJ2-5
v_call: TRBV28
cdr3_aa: ASSLGSSGEETQY

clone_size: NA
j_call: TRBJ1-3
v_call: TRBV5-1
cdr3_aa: ASSQTAGNTIY

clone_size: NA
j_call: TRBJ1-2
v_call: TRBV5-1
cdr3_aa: ASSFERETANYGYT

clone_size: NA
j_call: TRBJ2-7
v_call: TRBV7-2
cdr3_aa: ASSKKASGNQNEQY

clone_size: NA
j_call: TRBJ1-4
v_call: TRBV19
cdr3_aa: ASSTRQGVSEKLF

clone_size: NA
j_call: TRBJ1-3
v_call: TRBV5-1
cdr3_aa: ASSLGQSGNTIY

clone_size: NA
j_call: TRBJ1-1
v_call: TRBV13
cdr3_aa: ASSMTGVNTEAF

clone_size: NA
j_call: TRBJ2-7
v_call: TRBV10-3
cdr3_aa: AISEGLAGTEQY

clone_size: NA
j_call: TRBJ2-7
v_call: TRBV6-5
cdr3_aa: ASSRTGYEQY

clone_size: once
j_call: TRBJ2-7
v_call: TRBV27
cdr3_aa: ASSLRGGREQY

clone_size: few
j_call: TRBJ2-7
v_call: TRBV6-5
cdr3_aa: ASSYDRGYEQY

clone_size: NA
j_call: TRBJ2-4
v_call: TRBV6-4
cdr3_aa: ASRAFTSGRALAKNIQY

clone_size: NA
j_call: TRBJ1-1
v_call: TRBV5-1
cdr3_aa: ASSLDRSNTEAF

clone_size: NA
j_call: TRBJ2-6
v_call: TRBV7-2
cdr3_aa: ASSLGWQISGANVLT

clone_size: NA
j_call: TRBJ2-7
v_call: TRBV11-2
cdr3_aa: ASSLLAAYEQY

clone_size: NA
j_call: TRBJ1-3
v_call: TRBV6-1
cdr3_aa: ASRNTAGNTIY

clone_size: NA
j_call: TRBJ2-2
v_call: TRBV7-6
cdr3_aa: ASSLRRGAGELF

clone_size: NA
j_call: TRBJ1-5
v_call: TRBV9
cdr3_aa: ASSVDAGSQPQH

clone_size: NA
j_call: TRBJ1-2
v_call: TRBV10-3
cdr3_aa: ATWDSFGYT

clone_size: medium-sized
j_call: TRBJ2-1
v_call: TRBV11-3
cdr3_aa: ASSLGTSTSYEQF

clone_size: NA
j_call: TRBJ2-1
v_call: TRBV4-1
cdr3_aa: ASSPRISRITDEQF

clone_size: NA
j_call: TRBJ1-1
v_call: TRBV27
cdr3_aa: ASSLSTVTGAF

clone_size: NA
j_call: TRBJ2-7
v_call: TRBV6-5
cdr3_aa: ASSPSGTVPYEQY

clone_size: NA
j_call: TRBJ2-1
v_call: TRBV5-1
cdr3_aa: ASTPSASEFSYNEQF

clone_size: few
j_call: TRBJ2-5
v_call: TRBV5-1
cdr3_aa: ASSLGGQGDQETQY

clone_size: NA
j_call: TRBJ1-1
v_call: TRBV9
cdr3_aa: ASSVSSGNGEAF

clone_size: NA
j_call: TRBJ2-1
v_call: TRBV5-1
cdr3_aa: ASSLKGAVNEQF

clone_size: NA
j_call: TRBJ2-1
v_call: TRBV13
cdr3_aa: ASSLEQGNEQF

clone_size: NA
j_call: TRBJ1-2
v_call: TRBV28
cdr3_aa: ASTPHRVGYT

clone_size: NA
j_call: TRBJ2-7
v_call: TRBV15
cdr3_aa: ATRMDRVVTYEQY

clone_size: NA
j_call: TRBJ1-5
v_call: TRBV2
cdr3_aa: ASSVRGNQPQH

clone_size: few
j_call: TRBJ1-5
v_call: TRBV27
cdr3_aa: ASSNGGRGGYQPQH

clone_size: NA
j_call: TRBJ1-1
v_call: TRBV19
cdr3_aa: ASSTDRVNTEAF

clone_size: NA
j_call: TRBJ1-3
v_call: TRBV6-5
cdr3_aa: ASSRVQYSGNTIY

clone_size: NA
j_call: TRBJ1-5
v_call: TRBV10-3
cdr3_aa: AISRGQGDNQPQH

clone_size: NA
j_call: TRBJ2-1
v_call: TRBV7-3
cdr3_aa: ASSLTRGSRYNEQF

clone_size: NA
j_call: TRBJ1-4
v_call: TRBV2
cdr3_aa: ASSLRPGAAGEKLF

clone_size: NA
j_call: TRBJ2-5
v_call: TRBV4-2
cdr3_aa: ASSQDPPSGGVRGGKETQY

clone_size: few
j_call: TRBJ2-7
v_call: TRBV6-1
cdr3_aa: ASSESGSLSYEQY

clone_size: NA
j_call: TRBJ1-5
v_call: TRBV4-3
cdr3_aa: ASSQDLRDWRPQH

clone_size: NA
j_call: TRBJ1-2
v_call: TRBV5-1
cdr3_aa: ASSRREGAGYT

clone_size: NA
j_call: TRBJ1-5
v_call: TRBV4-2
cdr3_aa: ASSQVLNQPQH

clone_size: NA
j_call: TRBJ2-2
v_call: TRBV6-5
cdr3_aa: ASSYSRLAGEGELF

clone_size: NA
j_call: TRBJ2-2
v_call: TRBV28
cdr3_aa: ASRPREVNTGELF

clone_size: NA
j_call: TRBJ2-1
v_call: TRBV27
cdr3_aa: ASSSLTSGVSSYNEQF

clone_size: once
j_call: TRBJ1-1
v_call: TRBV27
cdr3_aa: ASGAGTEAF

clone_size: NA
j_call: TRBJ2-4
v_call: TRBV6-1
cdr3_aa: ASGMDRGHNIQY

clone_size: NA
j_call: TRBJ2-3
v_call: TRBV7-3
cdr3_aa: ASSLEVDADTQY

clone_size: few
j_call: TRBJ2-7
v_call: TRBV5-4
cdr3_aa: ASSLVGTAYEQY